The sequence of this TCR beta chain was determined in a study of blood T cell repertoires in COVID-19. Whole-study context: The cDNA or gDNA used as material had been derived from T cells, B-cell-depleted T cells, or PBMCs.

Trimming took 3 bases from V and 3 from J, leaving 6 bases between them. Per the germline V gene, CDR1 is SEHNR and CDR2 is FQNEAQ (reference sequence). The CDR3 consists of 13 residues. TCRdb's table, derived via immunoSEQ multiplex PCR, lists solely in-frame clones and lacks some. The sample contains approximately 400,000 clones, 80% to 85% of which appear only once. The participants were between 18 and 89 years old and came from 20 to 30 US areas. What the recovered Cohort 3 donors had was two negative PCRs, clearance, or symptom resolution. The V and J genes are TRBV7-9 and TRBJ1-5; the D gene is possibly TRBD1 (5 bases). The sequence derives from a woman aged 45-60 years who had recovered from COVID-19. The material sequenced was PBMCs or T cells enriched from blood (not recorded which). DNA of the CDR3: TGTGCCAGCAGCTTGGGACTCAATCAGCCCCAGCATTTT. Its protein product is CASSLGLNQPQHF.